The 28 T cell receptor beta chains below all came from one sample that was sequenced in a study of blood T cell repertoires in COVID-19 (TCRdb year 2020). The library was built by means of the immunoSEQ multiplex PCR assay. TCRdb limited this immuneACCESS table to in-frame rearrangements with V and J called. A share of clones is missing; checked studies link under half to unresolved V genes, and the rest is unexplained. The sample contains 130,000 to 150,000 clones, 65% to 90% of them found a single time. Approximately 8.2% of the sample is in the top ten clones. Sample: peripheral blood. The receptors stem from a human donor in a cohort sampled during active COVID-19.

This clone was detected only a few times. This sequence joins TRBV7-8 and TRBJ2-2; 16 positions match TRBD2. This CDR3 has 18 amino acids. The germline gives CDR1 SGHVS, CDR2 FQNEAQ. V shed 1 base and J 6 bases; nucleotides not matched to a gene: 5. The CDR3 spells CASSLETGTSGRAGELFF. The DNA of the CDR3 is TGTGCCAGCAGCTTAGAGACCGGGACTAGCGGGAGGGCCGGGGAGCTGTTTTTT.

J is TRBJ2-7 and V is TRBV4-2, with TRBD2 matching over 12 bases. The CDR3 is 14 amino acids. V shed 4 bases, J shed 4 bases, and the junction held 2 bases outside the gene matches. Germline values: CDR1 LGHNA, CDR2 YNFKEQ. The CDR3 nucleotides read TGTGCCAGCAGCCCGGGGACTAGCGGGTACGAGCAGTACTTC. Amino acids: CASSPGTSGYEQYF.

The chain uses TRBV2 and TRBJ2-5, with a possible D match to TRBD2 (5 bases). Trimming pared 6 bases from V and 5 bases from J, leaving 19 bases between. This CDR3 contains 15 residues. Per the germline V gene, CDR1 is SNHLY and CDR2 is FYNNEI. Written as DNA, the CDR3 is TGTGCCAGCAGCGCCATAACTAGTACATTGGAGACCCAGTACTTC. As protein: CASSAITSTLETQYF.

The chain has TRBV2 and TRBJ2-2; 8 nucleotides line up with TRBD2. Germline V gene lookup returns CDR1 SNHLY and CDR2 FYNNEI. The CDR3 loop spans 16 amino acids. V dropped 8 bases and J dropped 3; count of bases not matched to a gene: 11. The CDR3 nucleotides read TGTGCCAGCTTATCAACTAGCGGAGGTTACACCGGGGAGCTGTTTTTT. Translated: CASLSTSGGYTGELFF.

The chain has TRBV9 and TRBJ2-6, with 7 positions matching TRBD1. The CDR3 has 17 residues. Germline CDR1 reads SGDLS; CDR2 reads YYNGEE. The V and J ends lost 3 bases and 0 bases, in that order; junction bases with no gene match: 6. CDR3 sequence (DNA): TGTGCCAGCAGCGCCGGGACAGCCCCCTCTGGGGCCAACGTCCTGACTTTC. This sequence encodes CASSAGTAPSGANVLTF.

The chain employs TRBV28 and TRBJ2-7; 8 bases fit TRBD2. The CDR3 has 15 amino acids. The ends lost 3 bases at V and 1 base at J; junction bases unmatched: 5. Germline CDR1 MDHEN, CDR2 SYDVKM. CDR3 DNA sequence: TGTGCCAGCAGTTTGGCGGCGGGAGGTTCCTACGAGCAGTACTTC. Translated, it gives CASSLAAGGSYEQYF.

CDR3 nucleotides: TGTGCCAGCAGTACCCGACAGGGCAAAACTGAAGCTTTCTTT. It translates to CASSTRQGKTEAFF. The V and J genes are TRBV6-2 or TRBV6-3 and TRBJ1-1; 7 bases line up with TRBD1. V shed 5 bases, J shed 5 bases, and the junction held 8 bases outside the gene matches. CDR1 is MNHEY and CDR2 is SVGEGT in the germline V gene. This CDR3 contains 14 residues.

The genes are TRBV11-2 and TRBJ2-1; 10 nucleotides agree with TRBD2. CDR3 length equals 14 residues. The germline gives CDR1 SGHAT, CDR2 FQNNGV. Trimming took 7 bases from V and 4 from J; bases not matched to a gene: 4. In nucleotides, the CDR3 is TGTGCCAGCACCAGCGGGAGGGGATACAATGAGCAGTTCTTC. It is translated as CASTSGRGYNEQFF.

Worth noting for this clone: Within the sample, other DNA sequences also encode this same CDR3. V is TRBV19 and J is TRBJ2-5; TRBD1 matches 8 bases. Trimming cost V 1 base and J 4 bases; bases outside gene matches: 8. This CDR3 contains 16 residues. Germline loops: CDR1 LNHDA, CDR2 SQIVND (reference sequence). CDR3 DNA: TGTGCCAGTAGTATAGGAGGTCAGGGGGCGGGAGAGACCCAGTACTTC. Amino acid sequence: CASSIGGQGAGETQYF.

The chain uses TRBV6-5 and TRBJ1-1, with 9 bases aligning to TRBD1. The CDR3 sequence is 15 residues long. Trimming took 6 bases from V and 5 from J; bases not matched to a gene: 10. Germline V gene lookup returns CDR1 MNHEY and CDR2 SVGAGI. The CDR3 is CASRSRQGEGTEAFF. CDR3 DNA sequence: TGTGCCAGCAGGAGCAGACAGGGGGAAGGTACTGAAGCTTTCTTT.

CDR3 sequence: CATSSPRLGPANVLTF. CDR3 DNA sequence: TGTGCCACCAGCAGTCCCCGGCTAGGTCCGGCCAACGTCCTGACTTTC. This chain links TRBV15 with TRBJ2-6; D ambiguous. The CDR3 is 16 amino acids. Between the trimmed V and J ends, which lost 3 bases and 6 bases, there was a span of 15 bases. Germline V lookup: CDR1 LNHNV, CDR2 YYDKDF (reference sequence).

The V call is TRBV28, the J call TRBJ2-7; the match to TRBD1 covers 9 bases. J lost 7 bases, V lost 6 bases, and 7 bases had no gene match. This CDR3 comprises 13 residues. Germline V gene data show CDR1 as MDHEN and CDR2 as SYDVKM. This CDR3 reads CASSLQGAEEQYF. The CDR3 coding sequence is TGTGCCAGCAGCTTACAGGGGGCGGAAGAGCAGTACTTC.

This clone was seen more than once but under ten times. The chain is built from TRBV5-1 and TRBJ1-1; 7 positions agree with TRBD1. There are 15 residues in the CDR3. The germline V gene encodes CDR1 SGHRS and CDR2 YFSETQ. The J segment lost 7 bases and the V segment lost 4 bases, leaving 13 bases of the junction unmatched. The CDR3 sequence: CASSKGGGLLNEAFF. CDR3 sequence (DNA): TGCGCCAGCAGCAAAGGGGGCGGGCTTCTGAATGAAGCTTTCTTT. Combining the CDR3 with reference TRBV5-1 and TRBJ1-1 gives the whole variable domain KAGVTQTPRYLIKTRGQQVTLSCSPISGHRSVSWYQQTPGQGLQFLFEYFSETQRNKGNFPGRFSGRQFSNSRSEMNVSTLELGDSALYLCASSKGGGLLNEAFFGQGTRLTVV.

A single count supports this clone. The chain employs TRBV10-2 and TRBJ2-3; weak D call: TRBD2 (6 bases). Trimming pared 6 bases from V and 2 bases from J, leaving 18 bases between. The CDR3 covers 16 residues. The V gene's germline CDR1 is WSHSY and CDR2 SAAADI. The CDR3 region has the DNA TGCGCCAGCAGGGAACTAGCCGCCCATATCACAGATACGCAGTATTTT. Translation: CASRELAAHITDTQYF.

Points on this clone: Germline and junction disagree at one end, which may indicate a read error. The chain links TRBV2 to TRBJ2-7; a possible D gene is TRBD2 (6 bases). Germline CDR1 reads SNHLY; CDR2 reads FYNNEI. This CDR3 region has 14 residues. CDR3 loop: CASTGTFGGGEQYF. The CDR3 nucleotides are TGTGCTAGCACGGGGACTTTCGGTGGAGGCGAGCAGTACTTC. Together with reference TRBV2 and TRBJ2-7, the CDR3 gives the full variable domain: EPEVTQTPSHQVTQMGQEVILRCVPISNHLYFYWYRQILGQKVEFLVSFYNNEISEKSEIFDDQFSVERPDGSNFTLKIRSTKLEDSAMYFCASTGTFGGGEQYFGPGTRLTVT.

V is TRBV6-4 and J is TRBJ2-7; no firm D call. V lost 8 bases and J 1 base, leaving 3 bases between the germline ends. The CDR3 extends over 10 amino acids. Germline V gene lookup returns CDR1 MRHNA and CDR2 SNTAGT. As DNA, the CDR3 is TGTGCCAGCCCATCCTACGAGCAGTACTTC. This translates into CASPSYEQYF.

This clone was counted once. V is TRBV5-1 and J is TRBJ2-1; the match to TRBD1 covers 10 bases. CDR1 is SGHRS, CDR2 YFSETQ, per germline. V was clipped by 1 base and J by 8 bases; unmatched bases: 12. The CDR3 runs 17 residues. The CDR3 loop reads CASSLIPKRQGAYEQFF. As DNA, the CDR3 is TGCGCCAGCAGCTTGATCCCCAAACGACAGGGGGCATATGAGCAGTTCTTC.

The J gene is TRBJ1-1, the V gene TRBV5-1, with 7 bases matching TRBD1. CDR1 is SGHRS and CDR2 is YFSETQ in the germline V gene. CDR3 length equals 14 residues. V was pared by 0 bases and J by 1 base, with 0 bases of the junction left unmatched. DNA for the CDR3: TGCGCCAGCAGCTTGGGGGACAGGAACACTGAAGCTTTCTTT. Residues: CASSLGDRNTEAFF. Looking up the rest from reference TRBV5-1 and TRBJ1-1 gives the full variable domain: KAGVTQTPRYLIKTRGQQVTLSCSPISGHRSVSWYQQTPGQGLQFLFEYFSETQRNKGNFPGRFSGRQFSNSRSEMNVSTLELGDSALYLCASSLGDRNTEAFFGQGTRLTVV.

The count of this clone is one. The chain joins TRBV5-8 to TRBJ2-1; D is possibly TRBD1 (5 bases). The V gene lost 2 bases and the J gene lost 9 bases, with 15 bases spanning the gap. The germline V gene encodes CDR1 SGHTS and CDR2 YDEGEE. CDR3 length: 14 amino acids. Here the CDR3 DNA reads TGTGCCAGCAGCTTCTGGGCAGGGAAAAGTGAGCAGTTCTTC. Amino acid sequence: CASSFWAGKSEQFF.

The chain couples TRBV11-3 to TRBJ2-7; 8 positions match TRBD1. The CDR3 length is 14 residues. The junction had 2 bases not matched to a gene; V was cut back by 4 bases and J by 0 bases. In germline, CDR1 is SGHNT, CDR2 YENEEA. CDR3 residues: CASSSDRGSYEQYF. DNA for the CDR3: TGTGCCAGCAGCTCCGACAGGGGCTCCTACGAGCAGTACTTC.

The chain employs TRBV25-1 and TRBJ2-5; TRBD1 might be the D (6 bases). The germline V and J ends were trimmed by 7 bases and 7 bases, with 25 bases remaining between them. Germline loops: CDR1 MGHDK, CDR2 SYGVNS. CDR3 length equals 16 residues. The CDR3 sequence is CASTPRGVNPLATQYF. The CDR3 nucleotides are TGTGCCAGCACCCCCAGGGGCGTAAACCCTCTGGCGACCCAGTACTTC.

This chain links TRBV6-2 or TRBV6-3 with TRBJ2-1; no clear D gene. The germline V and J ends were trimmed by 7 bases and 0 bases, with 19 bases remaining between them. Germline-derived CDR1 and CDR2 are MNHEY and SVGEGT. The CDR3 is made up of 17 amino acids. CDR3 protein: CASTPYPGSGSYNEQFF. The CDR3 DNA sequence: TGTGCCAGCACCCCTTATCCGGGTTCGGGCTCCTACAATGAGCAGTTCTTC.

The sample holds one count of this clone. The chain has TRBV7-3 and TRBJ2-3; unclear D gene. The germline V gene has CDR1 SGHTA and CDR2 FQGTGA. The CDR3 consists of 14 residues. Trimming left V 1 base short and J 4 bases short, with 9 bases between. As DNA, the CDR3 is TGTGCCAGCAGCTTAAATGGCGGTGCAGATACGCAGTATTTT. This sequence encodes CASSLNGGADTQYF.

Here the CDR3 DNA reads TGTGCCAGCAGCTCCCCTACTACTAGGGCGACGGGAACAGATACGCAGTATTTT. This codes for CASSSPTTRATGTDTQYF. V gene TRBV5-4 combines with J gene TRBJ2-3; TRBD2 is a possible D gene (5 bases). V lost 3 bases and J 3 bases, leaving 23 bases between the germline ends. The CDR3 is made up of 18 amino acids. CDR1 and CDR2 from the germline V gene are SGHNT and YYREEE (reference sequence).

This clone was picked up one time. This chain links TRBV4-3 with TRBJ2-1; 7 bases match TRBD1. The CDR3 is 17 amino acids. Germline trimming cut 2 bases from V and 0 bases from J; bases unmatched to any gene: 7. The germline V gene encodes CDR1 LGHNA and CDR2 YSLEER. In nucleotides, the CDR3 is TGCGCCAGCAGCCAACATTACAGGGGCGACTCCTACAATGAGCAGTTCTTC. This codes for CASSQHYRGDSYNEQFF.

This chain links TRBV27 with TRBJ2-7, with D perhaps matching TRBD2 (5 bases). Trimming cost V 0 bases and J 3 bases, with 6 bases left between them. Looked up from germline, CDR1 is MNHEY and CDR2 is SMNVEV (reference sequence). The CDR3 extends over 13 amino acids. CDR3 sequence: CASSLSAGYEQYF. CDR3 nucleotide sequence: TGTGCCAGCAGTTTATCGGCGGGCTACGAGCAGTACTTC.

The chain joins TRBV6-6 to TRBJ1-5, with TRBD1 as a possible D gene (5 bases). Germline V gene data show CDR1 as MNHNY and CDR2 as SVGAGI (reference sequence). Trimming pared 5 bases from V and 6 bases from J, leaving 8 bases between. CDR3 size: 12 residues. The CDR3 sequence is CASSRGSQPQHF. The CDR3 DNA is TGTGCCAGCAGTAGGGGAAGTCAGCCCCAGCATTTT.

J is TRBJ2-3 and V is TRBV29-1, with 8 bases fitting TRBD2. This CDR3 has 13 residues. The germline V gene encodes CDR1 SQVTM and CDR2 ANQGSEA. V shed 6 bases and J 4 bases; nucleotides not matched to a gene: 6. This chain's CDR3 is CSVDSGTPDTQYF. CDR3 nucleotides: TGCAGCGTCGATAGCGGGACCCCAGATACGCAGTATTTT.